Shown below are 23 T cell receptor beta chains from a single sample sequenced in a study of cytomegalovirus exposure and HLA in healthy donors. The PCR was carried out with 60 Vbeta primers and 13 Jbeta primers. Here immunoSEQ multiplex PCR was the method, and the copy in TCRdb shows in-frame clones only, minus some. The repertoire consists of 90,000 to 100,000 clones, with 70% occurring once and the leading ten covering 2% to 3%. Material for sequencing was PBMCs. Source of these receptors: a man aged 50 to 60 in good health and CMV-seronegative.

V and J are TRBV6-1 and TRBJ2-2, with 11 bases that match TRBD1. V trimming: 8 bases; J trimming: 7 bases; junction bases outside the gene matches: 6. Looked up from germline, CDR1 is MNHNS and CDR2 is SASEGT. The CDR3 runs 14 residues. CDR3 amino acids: CASAKDRGRGELFF. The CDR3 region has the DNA TGTGCCAGCGCAAAGGACAGGGGGCGCGGGGAGCTGTTTTTT.

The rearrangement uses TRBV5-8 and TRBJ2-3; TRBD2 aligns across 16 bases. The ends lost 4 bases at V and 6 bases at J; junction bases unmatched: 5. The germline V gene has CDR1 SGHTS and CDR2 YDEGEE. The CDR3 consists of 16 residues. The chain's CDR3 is CASSIGTSGGDDTQYF. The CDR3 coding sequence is TGTGCCAGCAGCATCGGGACTAGCGGGGGGGATGATACGCAGTATTTT.

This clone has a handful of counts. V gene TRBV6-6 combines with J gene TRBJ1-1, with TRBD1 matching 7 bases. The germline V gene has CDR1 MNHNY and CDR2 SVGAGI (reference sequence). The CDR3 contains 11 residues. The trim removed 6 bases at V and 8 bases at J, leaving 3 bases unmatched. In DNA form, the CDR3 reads TGTGCCAGCAGCCGGGACAGAGAAGCTTTCTTT. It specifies CASSRDREAFF.

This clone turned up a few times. CDR3 in amino acids: CASSEPGTASGNTIYF. The CDR3 region has the DNA TGCGCCAGCAGCGAACCCGGGACAGCTTCTGGAAACACCATATATTTT. The rearrangement joins TRBV5-1 to TRBJ1-3; 7 nucleotides agree with TRBD1. The CDR3 contains 16 residues. V gave up 4 bases and J gave up 1 base; unmatched junction bases: 8. Germline V gene data show CDR1 as SGHRS and CDR2 as YFSETQ. Combining the CDR3 with reference TRBV5-1 and TRBJ1-3 gives the whole variable domain KAGVTQTPRYLIKTRGQQVTLSCSPISGHRSVSWYQQTPGQGLQFLFEYFSETQRNKGNFPGRFSGRQFSNSRSEMNVSTLELGDSALYLCASSEPGTASGNTIYFGEGSWLTVV.

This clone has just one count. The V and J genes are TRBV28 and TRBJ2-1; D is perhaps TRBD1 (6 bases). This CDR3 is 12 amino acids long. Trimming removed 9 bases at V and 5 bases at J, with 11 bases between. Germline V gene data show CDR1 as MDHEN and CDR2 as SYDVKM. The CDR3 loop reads CASWTVNNEQFF. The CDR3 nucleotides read TGTGCCAGTTGGACAGTGAACAATGAGCAGTTCTTC.

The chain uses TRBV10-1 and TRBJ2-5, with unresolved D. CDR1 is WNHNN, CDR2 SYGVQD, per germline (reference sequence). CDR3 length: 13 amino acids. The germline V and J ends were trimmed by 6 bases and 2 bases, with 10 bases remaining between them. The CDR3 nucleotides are TGCGCCAGCAGCACCCAGCGACAAGAGACCCAGTACTTC. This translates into CASSTQRQETQYF.

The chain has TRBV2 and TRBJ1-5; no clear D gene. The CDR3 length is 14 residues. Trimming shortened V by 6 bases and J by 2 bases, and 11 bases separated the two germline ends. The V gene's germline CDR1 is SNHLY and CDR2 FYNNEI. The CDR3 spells CASSSGSRNQPQHF. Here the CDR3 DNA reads TGTGCCAGCAGCTCAGGCAGTCGCAATCAGCCCCAGCATTTT.

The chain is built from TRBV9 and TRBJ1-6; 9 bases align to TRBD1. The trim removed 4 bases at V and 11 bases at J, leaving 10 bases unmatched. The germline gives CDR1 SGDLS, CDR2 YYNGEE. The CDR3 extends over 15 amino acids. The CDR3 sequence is CASSPQGGTGPPLHF. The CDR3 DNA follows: TGTGCCAGCAGCCCCCAGGGAGGGACAGGGCCACCCCTCCACTTT.

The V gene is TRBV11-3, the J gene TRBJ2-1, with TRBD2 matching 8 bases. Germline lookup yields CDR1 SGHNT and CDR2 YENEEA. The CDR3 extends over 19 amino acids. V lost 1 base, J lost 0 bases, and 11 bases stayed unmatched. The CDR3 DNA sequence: TGTGCCAGCAGCTTAGGTCGATGGCTAGCGGGCAGCTCCTACAATGAGCAGTTCTTC. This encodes CASSLGRWLAGSSYNEQFF.

The CDR3 coding sequence is TGTGCCACCAGCAGAGAGCGTGGGACAGGGGTGTATCGAGGCTACACCTTC. Its protein is CATSRERGTGVYRGYTF. The gene calls are TRBV15 and TRBJ1-2; 10 nucleotides agree with TRBD1. This CDR3 comprises 17 residues. Germline V gene lookup returns CDR1 LNHNV and CDR2 YYDKDF (reference sequence). J gave up 8 bases and V 0 bases, and 12 bases lay outside the gene matches.

In nucleotides, the CDR3 is TGTGCCACCAGCAGAGATGTCAAAATCTCTGGAAACACCATATATTTT. Translating gives CATSRDVKISGNTIYF. The rearrangement uses TRBV15 and TRBJ1-3; D not resolved. Trimming took off 0 bases at V and 0 bases at J, with 9 bases between the two ends. In germline, CDR1 is LNHNV, CDR2 YYDKDF (reference sequence). This CDR3 has 16 residues.

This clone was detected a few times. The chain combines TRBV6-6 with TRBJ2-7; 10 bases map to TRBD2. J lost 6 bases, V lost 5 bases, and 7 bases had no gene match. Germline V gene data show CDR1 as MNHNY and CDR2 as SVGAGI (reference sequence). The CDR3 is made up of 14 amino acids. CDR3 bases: TGTGCCAGCAGTGAGCGGGAGGGCCGAGGCGAGCAGTACTTC. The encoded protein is CASSEREGRGEQYF.

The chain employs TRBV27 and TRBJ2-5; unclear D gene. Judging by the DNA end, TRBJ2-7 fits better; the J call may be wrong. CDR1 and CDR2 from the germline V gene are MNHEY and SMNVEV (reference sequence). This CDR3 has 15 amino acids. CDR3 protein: CASSLRSLETYEQYF. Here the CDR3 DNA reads TGTGCCAGCAGTTTGCGAAGTCTCGAAACCTACGAGCAGTACTTC.

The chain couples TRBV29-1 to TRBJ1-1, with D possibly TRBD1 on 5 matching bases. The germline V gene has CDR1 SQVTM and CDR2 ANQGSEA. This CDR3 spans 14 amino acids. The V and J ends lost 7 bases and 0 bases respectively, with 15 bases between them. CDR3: CSADDGAMNTEAFF. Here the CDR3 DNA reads TGCAGCGCTGACGATGGGGCTATGAACACTGAAGCTTTCTTT.

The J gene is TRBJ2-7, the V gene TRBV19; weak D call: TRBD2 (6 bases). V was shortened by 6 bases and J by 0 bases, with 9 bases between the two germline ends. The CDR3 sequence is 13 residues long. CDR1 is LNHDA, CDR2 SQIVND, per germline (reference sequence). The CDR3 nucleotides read TGTGCCAGTAGCGCGGGGAACTCCTACGAGCAGTACTTC. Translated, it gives CASSAGNSYEQYF.

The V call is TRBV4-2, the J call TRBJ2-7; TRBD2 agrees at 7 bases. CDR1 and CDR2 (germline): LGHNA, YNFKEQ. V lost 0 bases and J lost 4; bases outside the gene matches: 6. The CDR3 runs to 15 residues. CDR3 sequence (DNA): TGTGCCAGCAGCCAAGAGTCAGCGGGGAGTTACGAGCAGTACTTC. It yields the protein CASSQESAGSYEQYF.

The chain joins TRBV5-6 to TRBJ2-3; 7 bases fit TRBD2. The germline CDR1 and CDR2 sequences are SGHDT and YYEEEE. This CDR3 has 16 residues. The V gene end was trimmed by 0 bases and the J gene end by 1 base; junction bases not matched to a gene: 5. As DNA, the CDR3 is TGTGCCAGCAGCTTGGCAATGGGGGGGGGCACAGATACGCAGTATTTT. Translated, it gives CASSLAMGGGTDTQYF. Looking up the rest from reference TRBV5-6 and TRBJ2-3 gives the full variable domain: DAGVTQSPTHLIKTRGQQVTLRCSPKSGHDTVSWYQQALGQGPQFIFQYYEEEERQRGNFPDRFSGHQFPNYSSELNVNALLLGDSALYLCASSLAMGGGTDTQYFGPGTRLTVL.

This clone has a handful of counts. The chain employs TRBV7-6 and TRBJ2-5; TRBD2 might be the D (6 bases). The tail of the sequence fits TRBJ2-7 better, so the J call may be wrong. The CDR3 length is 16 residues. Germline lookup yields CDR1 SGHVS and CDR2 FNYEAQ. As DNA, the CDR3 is TGTGCCAGCAGCCCTGGAGGGTGGGTAGCGAGCTACGAGCAGTACTTC. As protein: CASSPGGWVASYEQYF.

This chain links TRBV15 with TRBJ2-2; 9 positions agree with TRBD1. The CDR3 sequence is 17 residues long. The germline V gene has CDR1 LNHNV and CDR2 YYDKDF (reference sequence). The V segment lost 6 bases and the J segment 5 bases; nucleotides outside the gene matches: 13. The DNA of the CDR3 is TGTGCCACCAGGAATAACAGGGGGCGCTTCTATACCGGGGAGCTGTTTTTT. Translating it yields CATRNNRGRFYTGELFF.

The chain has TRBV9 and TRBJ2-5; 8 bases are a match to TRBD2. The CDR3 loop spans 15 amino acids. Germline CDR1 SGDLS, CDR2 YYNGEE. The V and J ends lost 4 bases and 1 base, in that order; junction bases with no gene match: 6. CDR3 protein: CASSSQAGAQETQYF. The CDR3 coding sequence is TGTGCCAGCAGCTCCCAAGCGGGGGCCCAAGAGACCCAGTACTTC.

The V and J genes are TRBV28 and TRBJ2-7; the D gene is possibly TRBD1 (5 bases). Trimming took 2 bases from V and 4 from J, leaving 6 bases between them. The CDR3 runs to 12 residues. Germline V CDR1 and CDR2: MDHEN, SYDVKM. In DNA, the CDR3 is TGTGCCAGCAGTTTAGACAGATACGAGCAGTACTTC. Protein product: CASSLDRYEQYF.

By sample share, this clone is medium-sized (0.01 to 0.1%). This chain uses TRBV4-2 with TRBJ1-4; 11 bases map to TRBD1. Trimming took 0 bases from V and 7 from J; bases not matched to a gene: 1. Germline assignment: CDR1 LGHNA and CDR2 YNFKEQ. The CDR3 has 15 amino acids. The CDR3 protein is CASSQDGTGGEKLFF. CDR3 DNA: TGTGCCAGCAGCCAAGATGGGACAGGGGGTGAAAAACTGTTTTTT.

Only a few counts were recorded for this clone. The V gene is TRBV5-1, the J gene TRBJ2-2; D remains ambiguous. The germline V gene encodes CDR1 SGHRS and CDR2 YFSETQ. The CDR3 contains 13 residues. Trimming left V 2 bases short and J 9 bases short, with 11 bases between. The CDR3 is CASSFYEDRELFF. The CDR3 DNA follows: TGCGCCAGCAGCTTCTACGAAGATAGGGAGCTGTTTTTT. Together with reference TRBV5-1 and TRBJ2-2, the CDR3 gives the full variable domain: KAGVTQTPRYLIKTRGQQVTLSCSPISGHRSVSWYQQTPGQGLQFLFEYFSETQRNKGNFPGRFSGRQFSNSRSEMNVSTLELGDSALYLCASSFYEDRELFFGEGSRLTVL.